This TCR beta chain was profiled in a study of blood T cell repertoires in COVID-19. Some clones are missing from TCRdb's copy, which holds only in-frame ones; the method was immunoSEQ multiplex PCR. The sample yields roughly 250,000 clones, approximately 90% seen once. Germline V gene lookup returns CDR1 SNHLY and CDR2 FYNNEI. The length of the CDR3 is 11 residues. V was clipped by 5 bases and J by 5 bases, with 7 bases between them. Sequenced: peripheral blood. The rearrangement uses TRBV2 and TRBJ2-7, with D perhaps matching TRBD2 (5 bases). This sequence was found in a man in his 60s who had recovered from COVID-19. The CDR3 coding sequence is TGTGCCAGCAGTTGGCGGGACGAGCAGTACTTC. Residues: CASSWRDEQYF.